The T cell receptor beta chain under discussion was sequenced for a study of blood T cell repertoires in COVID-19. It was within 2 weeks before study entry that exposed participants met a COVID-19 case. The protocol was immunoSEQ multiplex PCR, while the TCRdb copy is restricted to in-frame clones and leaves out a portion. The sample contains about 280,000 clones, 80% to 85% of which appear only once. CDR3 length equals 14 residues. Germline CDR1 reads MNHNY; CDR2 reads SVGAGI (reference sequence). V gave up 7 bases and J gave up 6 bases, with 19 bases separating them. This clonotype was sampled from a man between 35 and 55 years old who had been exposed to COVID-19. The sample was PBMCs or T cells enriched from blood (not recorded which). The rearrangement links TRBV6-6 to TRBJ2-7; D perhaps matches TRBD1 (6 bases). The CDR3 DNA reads TGTGCCAGCACCCTAGGGGGACGGACCTCCGAGCAGTACTTC. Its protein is CASTLGGRTSEQYF.